The sequence of this T cell receptor beta chain was determined in a study of post-analysis software for immune sequencing data. Included in the TCR beta cDNA libraries were unique molecular identifiers. T cells numbering about 1 to 11 million yielded 450,000 to 600,000 cDNA molecules. TCRdb itself ran the PCR reads through MiXCR, one entry per CDR3 protein. Found here are roughly 400,000 distinct CDR3 sequences, 30% to 45% of them singletons; the top ten hold 6.5% to 8%. V was shortened by 0 bases and J by 11 bases, with 22 bases between the two germline ends. The germline CDR1 and CDR2 sequences are LNHNV and YYDKDF (reference sequence). This CDR3 comprises 16 residues. As for this clonotype: Its target is not known.

Study-wide results and caveats: By F measure, samples from a shared preparation batch strongly co-clustered. Included in a set of roughly five TRBV segments more frequent in patients than controls were TRBV5-6, TRBV5-1 and TRBV20-1. Among multiple sclerosis patients, normalized Chao1 diversity was significantly below that of controls.

This TCR was recovered from a girl under 10 years old with multiple sclerosis. The sequenced material came from blood. The chain joins TRBV15 to TRBJ2-5; D tentatively reads TRBD1 or TRBD2 (5 bases each). The CDR3 coding sequence is TGTGCCACCAGCAGAGACTGGGGACCCACTAACAATGAGCAGTACTTC. It specifies CATSRDWGPTNNEQYF.